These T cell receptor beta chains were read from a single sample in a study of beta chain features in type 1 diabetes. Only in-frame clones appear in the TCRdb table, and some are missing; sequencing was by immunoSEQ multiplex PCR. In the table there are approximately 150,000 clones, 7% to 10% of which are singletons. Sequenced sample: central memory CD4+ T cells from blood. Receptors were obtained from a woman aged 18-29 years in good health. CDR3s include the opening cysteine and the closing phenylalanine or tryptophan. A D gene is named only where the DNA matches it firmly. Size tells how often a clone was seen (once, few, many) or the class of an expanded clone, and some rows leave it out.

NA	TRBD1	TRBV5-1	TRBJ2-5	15	TGCGCCAGCAGCTCCGGACAGGGGGCGGTGGAGACCCAGTACTTC	CASSSGQGAVETQYF
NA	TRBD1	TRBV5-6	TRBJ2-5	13	TGTGCCAGCAAACAGGGGGAGAGGGAGACCCAGTACTTC	CASKQGERETQYF
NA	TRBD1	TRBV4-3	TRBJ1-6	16	TGCGCCAGCAGCCAAGACTGGACAGGGGAGGGAGCACCCCTCCACTTT	CASSQDWTGEGAPLHF
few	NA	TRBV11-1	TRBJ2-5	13	TGTGCCAGCAGCTTGCGTGCCGAGGAGACCCAGTACTTC	CASSLRAEETQYF
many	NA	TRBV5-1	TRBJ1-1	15	TGCGCCAGCAGCTCCGTACAGGGAAGGAACACTGAAGCTTTCTTT	CASSSVQGRNTEAFF
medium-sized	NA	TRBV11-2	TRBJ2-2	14	TGTGCCAGCAGCCCGGACTCAAACACCGGGGAGCTGTTTTTT	CASSPDSNTGELFF
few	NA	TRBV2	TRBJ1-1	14	TGTGCCAGCAGTGAAAGTTTGCGGAGCACTGAAGCTTTCTTT	CASSESLRSTEAFF
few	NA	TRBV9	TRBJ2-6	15	TGTGCCAGCAGCGTAACGGGCTCTGGGGCCAACGTCCTGACTTTC	CASSVTGSGANVLTF
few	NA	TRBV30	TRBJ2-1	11	TGTGCCTGCCTAGGGTGGACAGAGCAGTTCTTC	CACLGWTEQFF
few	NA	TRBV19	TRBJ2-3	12	TGTGCCAGCCAGTCCGGCGGGGATACGCAGTATTTT	CASQSGGDTQYF
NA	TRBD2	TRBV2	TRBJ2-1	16	TGTGCCAGCAGTGAAGGTAGCGGGAGATCTTACGATGAGCAGTTCTTC	CASSEGSGRSYDEQFF
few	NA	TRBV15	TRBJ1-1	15	TGTGCCACCAGCGGAACAGTGGTAGAAGGCACTGAAGCTTTCTTT	CATSGTVVEGTEAFF
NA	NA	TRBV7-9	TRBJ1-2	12	TGTGCCAGCAGCCGGACAGAAAATGGCTACACCTTC	CASSRTENGYTF
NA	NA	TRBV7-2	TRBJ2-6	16	TGTGCCAGCAGCCATCCACGTAGCTCTGGGGCCAACGTCCTGACTTTC	CASSHPRSSGANVLTF
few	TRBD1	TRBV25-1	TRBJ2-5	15	TGTGCCAGCAGTGAAAGGACAGGCCAACAAGAGACCCAGTACTTC	CASSERTGQQETQYF
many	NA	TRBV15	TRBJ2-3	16	TGTGCCACCAGCAGAGTTGGTAGTGGAGCGGGCGCTACGCAGTATTTT	CATSRVGSGAGATQYF
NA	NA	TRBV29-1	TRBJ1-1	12	TGCAGCGTAGACCGGGACTCGGGGGTTGCTTTCTTT	CSVDRDSGVAFF
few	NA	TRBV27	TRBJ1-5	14	TGTGCCAGCAGCCGCACGGAGGCCAATCAGCCCCAGCATTTT	CASSRTEANQPQHF
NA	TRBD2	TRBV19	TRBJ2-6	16	TGTGCCAGTAGTATTGGCGGGAGGGCTGGGGCCAACGTCCTGACTTTC	CASSIGGRAGANVLTF
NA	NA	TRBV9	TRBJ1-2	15	TGTGCCAGCAGCGTAAGACAGACACTATGGGGAGGCTACACCTTC	CASSVRQTLWGGYTF
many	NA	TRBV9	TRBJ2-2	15	TGTGCCAGCAGCCCCCGACTGGGGAACACCGGGGAGCTGTTTTTT	CASSPRLGNTGELFF
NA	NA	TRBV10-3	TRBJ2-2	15	TGTGCCATCAGTGATTACGTCGGGAATACCGGGGAGCTGTTTTTT	CAISDYVGNTGELFF
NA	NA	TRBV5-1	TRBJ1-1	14	TGCGCCAGCAGCCCGATGGGACAGAACACTGAAGCTTTCTTT	CASSPMGQNTEAFF
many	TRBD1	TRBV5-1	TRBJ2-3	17	TGCGCCAGCAGCTTGGTTGGGCCGGGACAGGGAGAAGATACGCAGTATTTT	CASSLVGPGQGEDTQYF
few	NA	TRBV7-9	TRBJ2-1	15	TGTGCCAGCAGCTTCGGCGGGGGCGTCTACAATGAGCAGTTCTTC	CASSFGGGVYNEQFF
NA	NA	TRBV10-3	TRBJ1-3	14	TGTGCCATCAGTGACAGGGGTGGTGGAAACACCATATATTTT	CAISDRGGGNTIYF
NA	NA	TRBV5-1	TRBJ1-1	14	TGCGCCAGCAGCTTGGACGGAGAGAACACTGAAGCTTTCTTT	CASSLDGENTEAFF
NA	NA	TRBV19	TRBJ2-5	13	TGTGCCATGGTTCCGGGACTTGGAGAGACCCAGTACTTC	CAMVPGLGETQYF
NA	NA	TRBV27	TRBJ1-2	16	TGTGCCAGCAGTCCCGGTCCCACTACATTCAGTAGCGGCTACACCTTC	CASSPGPTTFSSGYTF
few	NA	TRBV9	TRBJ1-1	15	TGTGCCAGCAGCGCCGCCCCCTACTCGAACACTGAAGCTTTCTTT	CASSAAPYSNTEAFF
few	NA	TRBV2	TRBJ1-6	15	TGTGCCAGCAGAACCAGGGGTTCGGATAATTCACCCCTCCACTTT	CASRTRGSDNSPLHF
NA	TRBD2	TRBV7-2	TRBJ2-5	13	TGTGCCAGCAGCCGGACTAGCGGAGAGACCCAGTACTTC	CASSRTSGETQYF
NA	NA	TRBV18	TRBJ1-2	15	TGTGCCAGCTCACGATCTCCGGATCCTCTAGAGGGCTACACCTTC	CASSRSPDPLEGYTF
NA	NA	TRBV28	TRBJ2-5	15	TGTGCCAGCAGTCCCCTCGTGGGGAGACAAGAGACCCAGTACTTC	CASSPLVGRQETQYF
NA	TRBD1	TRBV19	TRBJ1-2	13	TGTGCCAGTAGTATACAGGGGGCTGCTGGCTACACCTTC	CASSIQGAAGYTF
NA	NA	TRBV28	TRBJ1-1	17	TGTGCCAGCAGTTTAATCACCGGGACTACCGGAAACACTGAAGCTTTCTTT	CASSLITGTTGNTEAFF
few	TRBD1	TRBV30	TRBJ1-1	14	TGTGCCTGGACTCGGCAGGGGGCGATCACTGAAGCTTTCTTT	CAWTRQGAITEAFF
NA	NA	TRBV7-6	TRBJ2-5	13	TGTGCCAGCAGCTTAGGCAGACAAGAGACCCAGTACTTC	CASSLGRQETQYF
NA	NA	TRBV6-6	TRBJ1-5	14	TGTGCCAGCACCGACAGGACGATCAATCAGCCCCAGCATTTT	CASTDRTINQPQHF
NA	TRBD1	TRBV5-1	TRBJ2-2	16	TGCGCCAGCAGCTTCGGGACAGCCGCGAACACCGGGGAGCTGTTTTTT	CASSFGTAANTGELFF
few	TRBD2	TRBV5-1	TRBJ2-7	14	TGCGCCAGCAGCCGACTAGCGGGGAACTACGAGCAGTACTTC	CASSRLAGNYEQYF
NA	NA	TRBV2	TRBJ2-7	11	TGTGCCAGCAGTCCTGAGCGTGAGCAGTACTTC	CASSPEREQYF
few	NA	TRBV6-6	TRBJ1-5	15	TGTGCCAGCAGCTCTAGGGGGGGTCCCGTCCAGCCCCAGCATTTT	CASSSRGGPVQPQHF
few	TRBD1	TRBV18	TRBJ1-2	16	TGTGCCAGCTCACCACTAGGACAGGGGGCCGCGTATGGCTACACCTTC	CASSPLGQGAAYGYTF
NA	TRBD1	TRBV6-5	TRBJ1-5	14	TGTGCCAGCAGCCGTGACAGGGGAGATCAGCCCCAGCATTTT	CASSRDRGDQPQHF
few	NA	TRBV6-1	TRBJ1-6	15	TGTGCCACCTCCAGGGCGCAGGGATTTTATTCACCCCTCCACTTT	CATSRAQGFYSPLHF